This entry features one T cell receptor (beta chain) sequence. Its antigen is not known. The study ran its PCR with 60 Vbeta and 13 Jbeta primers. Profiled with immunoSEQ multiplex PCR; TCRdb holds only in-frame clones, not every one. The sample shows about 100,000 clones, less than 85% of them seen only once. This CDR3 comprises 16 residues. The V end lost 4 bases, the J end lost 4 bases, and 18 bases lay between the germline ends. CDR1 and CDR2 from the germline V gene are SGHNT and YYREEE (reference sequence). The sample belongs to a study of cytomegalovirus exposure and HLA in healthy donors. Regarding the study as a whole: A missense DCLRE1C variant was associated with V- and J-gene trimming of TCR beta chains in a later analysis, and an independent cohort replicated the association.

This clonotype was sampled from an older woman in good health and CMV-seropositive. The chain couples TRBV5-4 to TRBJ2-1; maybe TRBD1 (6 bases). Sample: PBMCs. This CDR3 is CASSTRGGDDYNEQFF. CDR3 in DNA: TGTGCCAGCAGCACCAGGGGCGGCGATGATTACAATGAGCAGTTCTTC.